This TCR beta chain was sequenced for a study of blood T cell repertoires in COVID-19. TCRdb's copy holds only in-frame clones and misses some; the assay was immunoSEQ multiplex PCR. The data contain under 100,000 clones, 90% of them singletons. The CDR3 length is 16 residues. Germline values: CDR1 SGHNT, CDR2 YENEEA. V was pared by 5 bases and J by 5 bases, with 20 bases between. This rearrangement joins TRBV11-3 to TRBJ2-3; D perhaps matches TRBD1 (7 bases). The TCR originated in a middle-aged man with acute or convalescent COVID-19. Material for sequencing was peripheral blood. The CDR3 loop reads CASSSRQGGGIDTQYF. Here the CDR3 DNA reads TGTGCCAGCAGCAGCAGACAGGGAGGAGGGATAGATACGCAGTATTTT. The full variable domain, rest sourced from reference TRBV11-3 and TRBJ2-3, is EAGVVQSPRYKIIEKKQPVAFWCNPISGHNTLYWYLQNLGQGPELLIRYENEEAVDDSQLPKDRFSAERLKGVDSTLKIQPAELGDSAVYLCASSSRQGGGIDTQYFGPGTRLTVL.